This TCR beta chain was captured by sequencing in a study of OX40 agonist ivuxolimab in advanced cancers. Method: immunoSEQ multiplex PCR; TCRdb's copy keeps in-frame clones and lacks some. The table includes about 59,000 clones, nearly 85% detected once. Notes on this clone: No antigen is known for it.

Study-level results: Fewer expanded clones were found on average in CD4+ than in CD8+ T cells.

V gave up 3 bases and J gave up 3 bases; unmatched junction bases: 4. The germline V gene has CDR1 LNHDA and CDR2 SQIVND (reference sequence). The CDR3 loop spans 16 amino acids. Sequences were derived from CD4+ or CD8+ T cells sorted from blood, sampled in a trial of the OX40 agonist ivuxolimab. This receptor was taken from an adult with an advanced solid tumor such as melanoma, head and neck, liver or kidney cancer. The chain uses TRBV19 and TRBJ2-2, with 10 nucleotides matching TRBD2. CDR3 nucleotide sequence: TGTGCCAGTAGTATTGGACTAGCGGAGTACACCGGGGAGCTGTTTTTT. Its translation: CASSIGLAEYTGELFF.